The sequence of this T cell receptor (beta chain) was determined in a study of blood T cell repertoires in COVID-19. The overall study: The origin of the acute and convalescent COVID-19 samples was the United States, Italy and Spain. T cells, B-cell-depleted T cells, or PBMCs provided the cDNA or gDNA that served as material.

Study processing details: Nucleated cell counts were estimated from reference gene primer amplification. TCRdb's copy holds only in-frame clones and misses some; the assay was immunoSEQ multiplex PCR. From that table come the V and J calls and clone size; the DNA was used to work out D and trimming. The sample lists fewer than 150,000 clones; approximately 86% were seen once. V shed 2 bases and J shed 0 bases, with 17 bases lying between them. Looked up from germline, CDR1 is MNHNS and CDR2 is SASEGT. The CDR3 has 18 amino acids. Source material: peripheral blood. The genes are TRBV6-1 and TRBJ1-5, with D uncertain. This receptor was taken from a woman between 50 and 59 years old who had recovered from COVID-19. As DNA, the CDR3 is TGTGCCAGCAGTGAAAAGCCAAGGGAGAGATATAGCAATCAGCCCCAGCATTTT. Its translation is CASSEKPRERYSNQPQHF.